One and the same sample provided the 32 T cell receptor beta chains below, sequenced in a study of regulatory T cells in long-lasting Graves disease. HTBI primers from iRepertoire and Arm-PCR of CDR3 regions yielded the TCR beta libraries. TCRdb fed the multiplex PCR reads into MiXCR, producing one record per CDR3 protein. The data show approximately 440,000 distinct CDR3 sequences, around 15% seen once. Noted time point: newly diagnosed GD, antithyroid drugs for less than 3 months. There was RNA extracted from PBMCs, and the TCR library was made from it. In addition, the sample was reused for a study of T cells in Graves' hyperthyroidism and ophthalmopathy.

Here the sequenced sample was peripheral blood mononuclear cells (PBMCs), taken at new diagnosis, from a patient treated with antithyroid drugs. The source is a man between 35 and 55 years old with Graves disease.

In this sample, this clonotype turned up many times. This chain connects TRBV30 to TRBJ2-7; D remains ambiguous. The V end lost 3 bases, the J end lost 5 bases, and 11 bases lay between the germline ends. Germline CDR1 is GTSNPN and CDR2 is SVGIG (reference sequence). This CDR3 spans 12 amino acids. Here the CDR3 reads CAWSNLRDEQYF. CDR3 coding DNA: TGTGCCTGGAGCAACCTTAGAGACGAGCAGTACTTC.

Many counts were recorded for this clonotype. This sequence joins TRBV5-1 and TRBJ2-3, with unresolved D. Germline CDR1 reads SGHRS; CDR2 reads YFSETQ. The CDR3 extends over 12 amino acids. V lost 4 bases, J lost 1 base, and 4 bases lay in between. CDR3 bases: TGCGCCAGCAGCGAGGGCACAGATACGCAGTATTTT. Residues: CASSEGTDTQYF.

V and J are TRBV27 and TRBJ2-2; D remains unclear. Trimming shortened V by 6 bases and J by 7 bases, and 12 bases separated the two germline ends. This CDR3 is 13 amino acids long. CDR1 and CDR2 (germline): MNHEY, SMNVEV (reference sequence). This chain's CDR3 is CASSPGVVGELFF. In DNA, the CDR3 is TGTGCCAGCAGCCCCGGAGTGGTCGGGGAGCTGTTTTTT.

This clonotype was counted ten times or more. The rearrangement links TRBV5-1 to TRBJ2-3, with no clear D. Germline CDR1 is SGHRS and CDR2 is YFSETQ. Deletions cut 0 bases from V and 6 bases from J, with 11 bases between. There are 14 residues in the CDR3. CDR3 nucleotides: TGCGCCAGCAGCTTGGAGACTGCTTTGGATACGCAGTATTTT. This sequence encodes CASSLETALDTQYF.

The table lists this clonotype with many counts. The junction shows a germline mismatch at one end, possibly a read error. The chain uses TRBV12-3 or TRBV12-4 and TRBJ1-5; weak D call: TRBD1 (5 bases). The CDR3 has 17 amino acids. CDR3 in amino acids: CASSLEGGGAAGQPQHF. CDR3 in DNA: TGTGCCAGCAGCTTAGAGGGCGGGGGAGCTGCTGGTCAGCCCCAGCATTTT.

CDR3 loop: CASSPPGVNTEAFF. Here the CDR3 DNA reads TGTGCCAGCAGCCCTCCGGGGGTGAACACTGAAGCTTTCTTT. This chain connects TRBV5-6 to TRBJ1-1, with TRBD1 as a possible D gene (5 bases). The length of the CDR3 is 14 residues. CDR1 is SGHDT and CDR2 is YYEEEE in the germline V gene. V was clipped by 4 bases and J by 0 bases, with 10 bases between them. Full variable domain (rest looked up from reference TRBV5-6 and TRBJ1-1): DAGVTQSPTHLIKTRGQQVTLRCSPKSGHDTVSWYQQALGQGPQFIFQYYEEEERQRGNFPDRFSGHQFPNYSSELNVNALLLGDSALYLCASSPPGVNTEAFFGQGTRLTVV.

This clonotype was seen many times. The J gene is TRBJ1-1, the V gene TRBV11-1; D is perhaps TRBD1 (6 bases). From germline, CDR1 is SGHAT and CDR2 FQDESV (reference sequence). V lost 5 bases, J lost 6 bases, and 16 bases lay in between. The CDR3 sequence is 14 residues long. The CDR3 sequence is CASSQGGRGPEAFF. The CDR3 nucleotides are TGTGCCAGCAGCCAAGGGGGACGGGGCCCTGAAGCTTTCTTT. Filled out from reference TRBV11-1 and TRBJ1-1, the complete variable domain reads EAEVAQSPRYKITEKSQAVAFWCDPISGHATLYWYRQILGQGPELLVQFQDESVVDDSQLPKDRFSAERLKGVDSTLKIQPAELGDSAMYLCASSQGGRGPEAFFGQGTRLTVV.

This chain links TRBV18 with TRBJ2-3; the D call may be TRBD1 or TRBD2 (5 bases each). There are 12 residues in the CDR3. The V gene's germline CDR1 is KGHSH and CDR2 LQKENI. V dropped 5 bases and J dropped 5 bases, with 8 bases sitting between them. The DNA for the CDR3 is TGTGCCAGCTCAGGGGGACGAGATACGCAGTATTTT. Its translation is CASSGGRDTQYF.

This clonotype was seen repeatedly, ten times or more. The DNA for the CDR3 is TGTGCCAGCAGGGAATCCGTTGGCCAAGAGACCCAGTACTTC. Translating it yields CASRESVGQETQYF. The V and J genes are TRBV12-3 or TRBV12-4 and TRBJ2-5; D unresolved. V was shortened by 6 bases and J by 1 base, with 12 bases between the two germline ends. This CDR3 is 14 amino acids long.

The rearrangement joins TRBV2 to TRBJ2-1, with 7 bases fitting TRBD2. J gave up 0 bases and V 3 bases, and 5 bases lay outside the gene matches. The CDR3 totals 16 residues. Germline loops: CDR1 SNHLY, CDR2 FYNNEI. Here the CDR3 reads CASSESGGSSYNEQFF. The CDR3 DNA follows: TGTGCCAGCAGTGAGTCGGGCGGGAGCTCCTACAATGAGCAGTTCTTC.

A note on this clonotype: A clone one base away is much larger, so this may be a read error. The rearrangement uses TRBV7-9 and TRBJ2-1, with TRBD1 matching over 7 bases. The CDR3 length is 13 residues. CDR1 and CDR2 (germline): SEHNR, FQNEAQ (reference sequence). Written as DNA, the CDR3 is TGTGCCAGCAGCCTGAACAGGGGAGAAGAGCAGCTCTTC. Translated: CASSLNRGEEQLF.

This clonotype was counted ten times or more. This sequence joins TRBV12-3 or TRBV12-4 and TRBJ2-5, with 9 nucleotides matching TRBD1. The CDR3 is 15 amino acids. The junction had 6 bases not matched to a gene; V was cut back by 6 bases and J by 1 base. CDR3 bases: TGTGCCAGCAGCTCGGACAGGGGATCCCAAGAGACCCAGTACTTC. Translating gives CASSSDRGSQETQYF.

V is TRBV27 and J is TRBJ2-7; TRBD2 is a possible D gene (5 bases). Trimming shortened V by 2 bases and J by 3 bases, and 11 bases separated the two germline ends. The CDR3 runs 14 residues. Germline CDR1 reads MNHEY; CDR2 reads SMNVEV (reference sequence). CDR3 DNA: TGTGCCAGCAGTTTAGAGCCGGGGAACTACGAGCAGTACTTC. It encodes CASSLEPGNYEQYF.

This clonotype has a count of ten or more. The V and J genes are TRBV11-2 and TRBJ2-5; 11 positions agree with TRBD2. V was pared by 5 bases and J by 5 bases, with 7 bases of the junction left unmatched. CDR3 length equals 15 residues. In germline, CDR1 is SGHAT, CDR2 FQNNGV. The CDR3 bases are TGTGCCAGCAGCGTCCCTAGCGGGAGGTCCGAGACCCAGTACTTC. Protein product: CASSVPSGRSETQYF. The complete variable domain, with remaining parts taken from reference TRBV11-2 and TRBJ2-5, reads EAGVAQSPRYKIIEKRQSVAFWCNPISGHATLYWYQQILGQGPKLLIQFQNNGVVDDSQLPKDRFSAERLKGVDSTLKIQPAKLEDSAVYLCASSVPSGRSETQYFGPGTRLLVL.

The V gene is TRBV11-2, the J gene TRBJ1-1; D may be TRBD1 (6 bases). V lost 1 base, J lost 1 base, and 16 bases lay in between. CDR1 is SGHAT and CDR2 is FQNNGV in the germline V gene. The CDR3 loop spans 17 amino acids. The CDR3 nucleotides are TGTGCCAGCAGCTTAGCCCACTCGGACAGTAGGAACACTGAAGCTTTCTTT. It yields the protein CASSLAHSDSRNTEAFF.

The chain uses TRBV9 and TRBJ2-7; 14 bases match TRBD2. Germline loops: CDR1 SGDLS, CDR2 YYNGEE. V dropped 3 bases and J dropped 2; count of bases not matched to a gene: 4. This CDR3 is built from 16 residues. The chain's CDR3 is CASSDGTSGSTYEQYF. CDR3 bases: TGTGCCAGCAGCGATGGGACTAGCGGGAGCACCTACGAGCAGTACTTC.

CDR3 sequence reads: CASPPSLAGGVPGELFF. The CDR3, as DNA: TGTGCCAGCCCTCCGAGCCTAGCGGGAGGGGTTCCCGGGGAGCTGTTTTTT. V usage is TRBV28 and J usage is TRBJ2-2; 12 nucleotides match TRBD2. Germline lookup yields CDR1 MDHEN and CDR2 SYDVKM. The ends lost 8 bases at V and 6 bases at J; junction bases unmatched: 13. CDR3 length: 17 amino acids.

This clonotype was recorded many times. The junction does not match germline at one end; this may be a read error. The rearrangement joins TRBV5-1 to TRBJ2-2; D gene uncertain. The CDR3 length is 14 residues. Germline CDR1 reads SGHRS; CDR2 reads YFSETQ. This CDR3 reads CASSLSGNTGELFF. DNA of the CDR3: TGTGCCAGCAGTTTATCAGGGAACACCGGGGAGCTGTTTTTT.

This clonotype has at least ten counts. The CDR3, as DNA: TGTGCCAGCTCACCGAGTCAGGAAGAGACCCAGTACTTC. It codes for CASSPSQEETQYF. This chain links TRBV18 with TRBJ2-5; D is unresolved. The V and J ends lost 3 bases and 3 bases respectively, with 8 bases between them. The CDR3 consists of 13 residues. Germline loops: CDR1 KGHSH, CDR2 LQKENI.

The genes are TRBV20-1 and TRBJ1-4; D is unclear. CDR3 length: 15 amino acids. V was clipped by 2 bases and J by 4 bases, with 14 bases between them. Germline V gene sequence: CDR1 DFQATT, CDR2 SNEGSKA (reference sequence). CDR3 nucleotides: TGCAGTGCTAGAATCGGGGTCCTTAGTAATGAAAAACTGTTTTTT. Amino acids: CSARIGVLSNEKLFF.

The chain combines TRBV28 with TRBJ1-2; TRBD1 agrees at 8 bases. The germline gives CDR1 MDHEN, CDR2 SYDVKM. The trim removed 6 bases at V and 8 bases at J, leaving 5 bases unmatched. This CDR3 has 12 amino acids. The CDR3 loop reads CASRPGGRGYTF. In nucleotides, the CDR3 is TGTGCCAGCAGACCAGGGGGCAGGGGCTACACCTTC.

This clonotype showed up just a few times. The CDR3 region has the DNA TGTGCCAGCAGTTTGTGGCTAGCGGGGCGGGACTCCTACGAGCAGTACTTC. It encodes CASSLWLAGRDSYEQYF. This chain links TRBV28 with TRBJ2-7; 9 nucleotides agree with TRBD2. V lost 3 bases and J lost 0; bases outside the gene matches: 9. From germline, CDR1 is MDHEN and CDR2 SYDVKM. The CDR3 has 17 residues.

This clonotype appeared many times. The gene calls are TRBV24-1 and TRBJ2-1, with 9 bases aligning to TRBD2. The CDR3 is 14 residues long. CDR1 and CDR2 (germline): KGHDR, SFDVKD. Trimming took 7 bases from V and 6 from J; bases not matched to a gene: 6. The CDR3 sequence: CATSSGTSTNEQFF. The CDR3 coding sequence is TGTGCCACCAGCTCCGGGACTAGCACCAATGAGCAGTTCTTC.

In its sample, this clonotype was seen a few times. The V call is TRBV7-8, the J call TRBJ2-3; D is perhaps TRBD2 (5 bases). The CDR3 is 15 residues long. CDR1 and CDR2 from the germline V gene are SGHVS and FQNEAQ. V lost 5 bases and J lost 0, with 12 bases in between. The CDR3 DNA follows: TGTGCCAGCAGCCCCCGGGAAGGTAGCACAGATACGCAGTATTTT. It is translated as CASSPREGSTDTQYF.

This clonotype has a handful of counts. The V and J genes are TRBV15 and TRBJ2-7; D is undetermined. The CDR3 is 14 amino acids. V lost 0 bases and J 0 bases, leaving 6 bases between the germline ends. From germline, CDR1 is LNHNV and CDR2 YYDKDF (reference sequence). For the CDR3, the DNA is TGTGCCACCAGCAGAGATCCAGACTCCTACGAGCAGTACTTC. As protein: CATSRDPDSYEQYF.

This clonotype was seen ten or more times. The rearrangement uses TRBV9 and TRBJ2-5; TRBD1 matches at 9 bases. V was pared by 2 bases and J by 2 bases, with 4 bases of the junction left unmatched. Germline loops: CDR1 SGDLS, CDR2 YYNGEE. The CDR3 extends over 15 amino acids. Here the CDR3 DNA reads TGTGCCAGCAGCGTCTCCGGGACAGGGCAAGAGACCCAGTACTTC. Protein sequence: CASSVSGTGQETQYF.

This clonotype was counted at least ten times. This chain connects TRBV5-1 to TRBJ1-2; the match to TRBD1 covers 9 bases. V trimming: 4 bases; J trimming: 4 bases; junction bases outside the gene matches: 8. The CDR3 spans 15 residues. Germline V gene data show CDR1 as SGHRS and CDR2 as YFSETQ. CDR3 nucleotide sequence: TGCGCCAGCAGCCCGGGACAGGGATATTCCTATGGCTACACCTTC. This gives the protein CASSPGQGYSYGYTF.

This clonotype was seen only once. For the CDR3, the DNA is TGCGCCAGCAGCAGCTACGAGATTAATGAGCAGTTCTTC. Translating it yields CASSSYEINEQFF. The rearrangement joins TRBV5-1 to TRBJ2-1, with D uncertain. Deletions cut 4 bases from V and 7 bases from J, with 12 bases between. The CDR3 spans 13 residues. Germline CDR1 is SGHRS and CDR2 is YFSETQ. The full variable domain, rest sourced from reference TRBV5-1 and TRBJ2-1, is KAGVTQTPRYLIKTRGQQVTLSCSPISGHRSVSWYQQTPGQGLQFLFEYFSETQRNKGNFPGRFSGRQFSNSRSEMNVSTLELGDSALYLCASSSYEINEQFFGPGTRLTVL.

This clonotype was counted ten times or more. The chain is built from TRBV6-1 and TRBJ1-2; D remains ambiguous. Germline V gives CDR1 MNHNS, CDR2 SASEGT. Trimming took 6 bases from V and 1 from J, leaving 9 bases between them. The CDR3 has 13 amino acids. CDR3 sequence (DNA): TGTGCCAGCAGGAAACACCTTAACTATGGCTACACCTTC. It specifies CASRKHLNYGYTF.

This clonotype has at least ten counts. The CDR3 DNA is TGTGCCATCAGTCAGGGTAGCGGGAGTGGGGAGCAGTACTTC. Translation: CAISQGSGSGEQYF. The chain recombines TRBV10-3 with TRBJ2-7, with 9 bases that match TRBD2. Germline CDR1 ENHRY, CDR2 SYGVKD. The V gene end was trimmed by 5 bases and the J gene end by 7 bases; junction bases not matched to a gene: 9. The CDR3 is made up of 14 amino acids.

This clonotype came up many times. The chain has TRBV20-1 and TRBJ2-7; either TRBD1 or TRBD2 may supply D (5 bases each). Per the germline V gene, CDR1 is DFQATT and CDR2 is SNEGSKA (reference sequence). The CDR3 extends over 14 amino acids. V was shortened by 0 bases and J by 2 bases, with 11 bases between the two germline ends. The CDR3 nucleotides read TGCAGTGCTAGAGAGGTGGGGACCCCCTACGAGCAGTACTTC. Encoded protein: CSAREVGTPYEQYF.

This clonotype occurred many times. This sequence joins TRBV20-1 and TRBJ1-1, with 7 bases matching TRBD1. The CDR3 consists of 11 residues. Per the germline V gene, CDR1 is DFQATT and CDR2 is SNEGSKA (reference sequence). With 5 bases clipped from V and 5 bases from J, the junction kept 2 bases outside the gene matches. The CDR3 is CSARDRTEAFF. As DNA, the CDR3 is TGCAGTGCTCGGGACAGAACTGAAGCTTTCTTT.